The 26 T cell receptor beta chains below all came from one sample that was sequenced in a study of blood T cell repertoires in COVID-19. The protocol was immunoSEQ multiplex PCR, while the TCRdb copy is restricted to in-frame clones and leaves out a portion. The repertoire holds some 200,000 clones, with roughly 88% as singletons. The sequenced sample consisted of peripheral blood. These receptors came from a man aged 45-65 years with active or convalescent COVID-19.

In this sample, this clone turned up once. The chain employs TRBV28 and TRBJ1-6; 10 bases align to TRBD1. With 2 bases clipped from V and 9 bases from J, the junction kept 10 bases outside the gene matches. The CDR3 is made up of 17 amino acids. Germline CDR1 reads MDHEN; CDR2 reads SYDVKM. Written as DNA, the CDR3 is TGTGCCAGCAGTTTACCCCTCGGGACAGGGGTCGGTTCACCCCTCCACTTT. Amino acids: CASSLPLGTGVGSPLHF.

The rearrangement uses TRBV10-3 and TRBJ1-4; 7 nucleotides agree with TRBD1. J was trimmed by 8 bases and V by 10 bases; bases with no gene match: 10. This CDR3 is 13 amino acids long. Germline V gene data show CDR1 as ENHRY and CDR2 as SYGVKD. The CDR3 nucleotides are TGTGCCACCGGCGGGCAGGGGGACGAAAAACTGTTTTTT. Its translation: CATGGQGDEKLFF.

This chain joins TRBV7-6 and TRBJ2-1, with D possibly TRBD1 on 6 matching bases. Germline V gene data show CDR1 as SGHVS and CDR2 as FNYEAQ. Trimming left V 5 bases short and J 6 bases short, with 14 bases between. This CDR3 contains 14 residues. CDR3 residues: CASSPLTGINEQFF. CDR3 bases: TGTGCCAGCAGCCCCTTAACAGGGATCAATGAGCAGTTCTTC.

The chain has TRBV6-1 and TRBJ2-3, with D possibly TRBD2 on 5 matching bases. The germline V and J ends were trimmed by 1 base and 6 bases, with 5 bases remaining between them. Germline lookup yields CDR1 MNHNS and CDR2 SASEGT. This CDR3 contains 12 residues. The CDR3 coding sequence is TGTGCCAGCAGTGAAGAGCGGGATACGCAGTATTTT. The encoded protein is CASSEERDTQYF.

The chain has TRBV2 and TRBJ2-7; D remains unclear. V lost 4 bases and J 0 bases, leaving 13 bases between the germline ends. The length of the CDR3 is 15 residues. Germline CDR1 reads SNHLY; CDR2 reads FYNNEI. The CDR3 is CASSVGRLSSYEQYV. The CDR3 DNA reads TGTGCCAGCAGTGTGGGCAGGCTAAGCTCCTACGAGCAGTACGTC.

V is TRBV7-2 and J is TRBJ1-5; the D gene is possibly TRBD1 (5 bases). Trimming took off 4 bases at V and 0 bases at J, with 19 bases between the two ends. The CDR3 runs to 18 residues. CDR1 and CDR2 (germline): SGHTA, FQGNSA. CDR3 sequence reads: CASSSLGGGSHSNQPQHF. CDR3 nucleotide sequence: TGTGCCAGCAGCTCATTGGGCGGGGGATCCCATAGCAATCAGCCCCAGCATTTT.

This clone was seen only once. This chain links TRBV10-3 with TRBJ2-3; 7 nucleotides agree with TRBD1. The V segment lost 4 bases and the J segment 0 bases; nucleotides outside the gene matches: 4. CDR3 length equals 15 residues. CDR1 is ENHRY, CDR2 SYGVKD, per germline. CDR3 in amino acids: CAISGGQSSTDTQYF. CDR3 nucleotides: TGTGCCATCAGTGGGGGACAGTCTAGCACAGATACGCAGTATTTT.

V is TRBV5-1 and J is TRBJ2-1; the match to TRBD2 covers 10 bases. V trimming: 1 base; J trimming: 1 base; junction bases outside the gene matches: 2. The CDR3 loop spans 16 amino acids. Germline-derived CDR1 and CDR2 are SGHRS and YFSETQ. Here the CDR3 reads CASSLTSGASYNEQFF. The CDR3 DNA reads TGCGCCAGCAGCTTGACTAGCGGGGCGTCCTACAATGAGCAGTTCTTC.

There are a few counts of this clone. The CDR3 is CASSSYRGFYEQYF. The CDR3 coding sequence is TGTGCCAGCAGCTCATATCGGGGGTTCTACGAGCAGTACTTC. The chain has TRBV11-1 and TRBJ2-7; D might be TRBD2 (6 bases). The V gene lost 4 bases and the J gene lost 3 bases, with 13 bases spanning the gap. The CDR3 covers 14 residues. Germline-derived CDR1 and CDR2 are SGHAT and FQDESV (reference sequence). Looking up the rest from reference TRBV11-1 and TRBJ2-7 gives the full variable domain: EAEVAQSPRYKITEKSQAVAFWCDPISGHATLYWYRQILGQGPELLVQFQDESVVDDSQLPKDRFSAERLKGVDSTLKIQPAELGDSAMYLCASSSYRGFYEQYFGPGTRLTVT.

This clone was seen just once. V gene TRBV7-2 combines with J gene TRBJ2-3; D is perhaps TRBD2 (5 bases). This CDR3 has 13 amino acids. The V gene lost 0 bases and the J gene lost 6 bases, with 7 bases spanning the gap. Germline loops: CDR1 SGHTA, CDR2 FQGNSA. Here the CDR3 DNA reads TGTGCCAGCAGCTTAGCGCCGGGGGATACGCAGTATTTT. Translation: CASSLAPGDTQYF.

This clone was detected only a few times. The gene calls are TRBV5-1 and TRBJ1-1; maybe TRBD1 (5 bases). Trimming stripped 3 bases from V and 4 bases from J, with 7 bases between. CDR3 length equals 12 residues. Germline-derived CDR1 and CDR2 are SGHRS and YFSETQ. CDR3 region: CASSSQGTEAFF. The CDR3 DNA reads TGCGCCAGCAGCTCGCAGGGCACTGAAGCTTTCTTT.

This chain links TRBV6-5 with TRBJ2-5; 7 positions agree with TRBD1. From germline, CDR1 is MNHEY and CDR2 SVGAGI. The CDR3 runs 14 residues. Trimming cost V 6 bases and J 4 bases; bases outside gene matches: 8. This CDR3 reads CASRTRTGRETQYF. In nucleotides, the CDR3 is TGTGCCAGCAGAACACGGACAGGACGAGAGACCCAGTACTTC.

The V call is TRBV28, the J call TRBJ2-1; 8 bases agree with TRBD2. V lost 3 bases and J lost 5; bases outside the gene matches: 12. The germline V gene has CDR1 MDHEN and CDR2 SYDVKM. The CDR3 spans 17 residues. The DNA for the CDR3 is TGTGCCAGCAGTTTGAGCGGGAGACGGGAGTTAGACAATGAGCAGTTCTTC. Protein product: CASSLSGRRELDNEQFF.

The chain links TRBV27 to TRBJ1-5; D remains ambiguous. The CDR3 is 14 amino acids. Germline V gene data show CDR1 as MNHEY and CDR2 as SMNVEV (reference sequence). V was shortened by 4 bases and J by 0 bases, with 7 bases between the two germline ends. CDR3 in amino acids: CASSYMYSNQPQHF. CDR3 coding DNA: TGTGCCAGCAGTTACATGTATAGCAATCAGCCCCAGCATTTT.

This clone has more than one count but fewer than ten. This rearrangement joins TRBV19 to TRBJ1-1; 7 bases match TRBD1. Germline CDR1 is LNHDA and CDR2 is SQIVND (reference sequence). The V gene end was trimmed by 5 bases and the J gene end by 9 bases; junction bases not matched to a gene: 15. The CDR3 sequence is 15 residues long. CDR3 protein: CASSGERTGDGKAFF. The CDR3 DNA reads as TGTGCCAGTAGTGGCGAAAGAACAGGGGACGGTAAAGCTTTCTTT.

The chain uses TRBV15 and TRBJ2-5, with TRBD1 matching over 9 bases. In germline, CDR1 is LNHNV, CDR2 YYDKDF (reference sequence). V dropped 1 base and J dropped 8; count of bases not matched to a gene: 8. This CDR3 has 15 residues. The CDR3 protein is CATSRGGTGSRTQYF. The CDR3 coding sequence is TGTGCCACCAGCAGAGGGGGGACAGGGTCTAGAACCCAGTACTTC.

The chain links TRBV3-1 (or the pseudogene TRBV3-2) to TRBJ2-2; D perhaps matches TRBD1 (6 bases). Germline loops: CDR1 LGHDT, CDR2 YNNKEL (reference sequence). V was cut by 0 bases and J by 5 bases, with 13 bases left in between. The CDR3 consists of 16 residues. The CDR3 DNA reads as TGTGCCAGCAGCCAAGAAAGGCTAGGGGGAACCGGGGAGCTGTTTTTT. Its translation: CASSQERLGGTGELFF.

The chain couples TRBV28 to TRBJ2-5; D perhaps matches TRBD2 (6 bases). Germline values: CDR1 MDHEN, CDR2 SYDVKM. Trimming took 5 bases from V and 5 from J, leaving 15 bases between them. The CDR3 spans 14 residues. The CDR3 sequence is CASSQGGIGETQYF. The DNA of the CDR3 is TGTGCCAGCAGTCAGGGCGGGATCGGGGAGACCCAGTACTTC.

The rearrangement uses TRBV10-1 and TRBJ2-3, with 11 bases that match TRBD1. The length of the CDR3 is 15 residues. Per the germline V gene, CDR1 is WNHNN and CDR2 is SYGVQD (reference sequence). The V gene end was trimmed by 4 bases and the J gene end by 5 bases; junction bases not matched to a gene: 5. CDR3 sequence: CASSVQGQGVDTQYF. In nucleotides, the CDR3 is TGCGCCAGCAGTGTGCAGGGACAGGGGGTAGATACGCAGTATTTT.

The chain joins TRBV18 to TRBJ2-4; possible D gene TRBD1, 6 bases. CDR1 KGHSH and CDR2 LQKENI come from the germline V gene. Trimming cost V 2 bases and J 1 base, with 6 bases left between them. The CDR3 consists of 14 residues. The CDR3 here is CASSPGQAKNIQYF. The CDR3 nucleotides are TGTGCCAGCTCACCAGGACAGGCCAAAAACATTCAGTACTTC.

The rearrangement links TRBV9 to TRBJ2-2, with D unclear. The germline V gene has CDR1 SGDLS and CDR2 YYNGEE. The CDR3 runs 13 residues. Trimming stripped 3 bases from V and 6 bases from J, with 9 bases between. In nucleotides, the CDR3 is TGTGCCAGCAGCGAAACAGTAGCCGGGGAGCTGTTTTTT. Translated, it gives CASSETVAGELFF. The full variable domain, its missing parts supplied by reference TRBV9 and TRBJ2-2, is DSGVTQTPKHLITATGQRVTLRCSPRSGDLSVYWYQQSLDQGLQFLIQYYNGEERAKGNILERFSAQQFPDLHSELNLSSLELGDSALYFCASSETVAGELFFGEGSRLTVL.

This chain connects TRBV7-2 to TRBJ2-7; 12 bases align to TRBD2. The CDR3 is 17 amino acids. Germline-derived CDR1 and CDR2 are SGHTA and FQGNSA. The V segment lost 5 bases and the J segment 3 bases; nucleotides outside the gene matches: 11. CDR3 amino acids: CASSPGLAGRRGYEQYF. CDR3 in DNA: TGTGCCAGCAGCCCCGGACTAGCGGGACGGAGAGGCTACGAGCAGTACTTC.

The rearrangement joins TRBV7-2 to TRBJ2-7; D is possibly TRBD1 (6 bases). CDR1 is SGHTA and CDR2 is FQGNSA in the germline V gene. CDR3 length: 14 amino acids. Between the trimmed V and J ends, which lost 5 bases and 2 bases, there was a span of 13 bases. CDR3 sequence: CASSPRQAAYEQYF. CDR3 coding DNA: TGTGCCAGCAGCCCGAGACAGGCAGCCTACGAGCAGTACTTC.

The chain links TRBV6-5 to TRBJ1-4; TRBD1 is a possible D gene (6 bases). Germline CDR1 MNHEY, CDR2 SVGAGI. This CDR3 spans 14 amino acids. V was shortened by 9 bases and J by 2 bases, with 13 bases between the two germline ends. CDR3 amino acids: CASSTGWTNEKLFF. The CDR3 DNA sequence: TGTGCCAGTTCCACAGGGTGGACTAATGAAAAACTGTTTTTT.

The CDR3 DNA reads TGTGCCAGCAGCTTACGCCCCGGGACCCGGGGGACCGGGGAGCTGTTTTTT. It yields the protein CASSLRPGTRGTGELFF. V gene TRBV7-9 combines with J gene TRBJ2-2; tentative D call: TRBD2 (6 bases). Germline-derived CDR1 and CDR2 are SEHNR and FQNEAQ (reference sequence). This CDR3 has 17 amino acids. V lost 2 bases, J lost 5 bases, and 18 bases lay in between.

The rearrangement links TRBV28 to TRBJ1-5; weak D call: TRBD1 (6 bases). Per the germline V gene, CDR1 is MDHEN and CDR2 is SYDVKM. V was shortened by 1 base and J by 5 bases, with 9 bases between the two germline ends. CDR3 length equals 14 residues. CDR3 amino acids: CASSLSGVDQPQHF. In DNA, the CDR3 is TGTGCCAGCAGTTTATCAGGGGTCGATCAGCCCCAGCATTTT.